This TCR beta chain emerged from a study of CD8+ T cells in alopecia areata. RNA extraction was followed by reverse transcription into cDNA, which acted as the sequencing template. The repertoire was sequenced with immunoSEQ multiplex PCR; TCRdb's copy has only in-frame clones and lacks some. The repertoire holds hundreds of thousands of clones, with approximately 38% as singletons. This clone was observed a few times. Its antigen is not known. Documented treatment: oral pan-JAK inhibitor, 5-10 mg twice daily. The study, taken as a whole, reports: Across lesional scalp, and particularly alopecia totalis/universalis, clonality surpassed that of normal scalp. Among the cells sequenced in scalp samples are also the resident alphabeta T cells of normal skin.

The CDR3 is 16 amino acids. The chain uses TRBV21-1 and TRBJ2-1. TRBV21-1 is assigned pseudogene status. The material sequenced was CD4+ T cells sorted from blood, taken between weeks 30 and 35, from a patient treated with tofacitinib. This TCR was sampled from a human donor with alopecia areata. CDR3 bases: TGTGCCAGCAGCAAAGTTGGCTACCGAATGTACAATGAGCAGTTCTTC. Amino acid sequence: CASSKVGYRMYNEQFF.